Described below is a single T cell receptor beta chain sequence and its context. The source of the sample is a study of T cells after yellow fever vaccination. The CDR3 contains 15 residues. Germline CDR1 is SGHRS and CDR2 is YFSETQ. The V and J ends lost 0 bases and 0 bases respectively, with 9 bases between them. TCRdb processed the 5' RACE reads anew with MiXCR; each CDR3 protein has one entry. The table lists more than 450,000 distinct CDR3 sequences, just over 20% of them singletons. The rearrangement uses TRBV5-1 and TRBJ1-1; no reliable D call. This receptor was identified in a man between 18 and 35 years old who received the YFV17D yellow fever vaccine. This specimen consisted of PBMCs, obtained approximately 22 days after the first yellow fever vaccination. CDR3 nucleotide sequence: TGCGCCAGCAGCTTGGCCCGGCCAATGAACACTGAAGCTTTCTTT. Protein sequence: CASSLARPMNTEAFF.